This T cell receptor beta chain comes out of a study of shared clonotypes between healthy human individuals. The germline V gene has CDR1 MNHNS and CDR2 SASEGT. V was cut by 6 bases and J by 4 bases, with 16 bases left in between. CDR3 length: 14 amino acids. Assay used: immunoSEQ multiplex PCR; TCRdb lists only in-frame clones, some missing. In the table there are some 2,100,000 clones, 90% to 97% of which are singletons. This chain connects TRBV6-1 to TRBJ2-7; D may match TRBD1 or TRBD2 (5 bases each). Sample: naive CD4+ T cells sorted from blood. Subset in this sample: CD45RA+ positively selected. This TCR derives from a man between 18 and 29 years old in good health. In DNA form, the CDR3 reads TGTGCCAGCAGGGGGACCGTAGGGGCTTACGAGCAGTACTTC. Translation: CASRGTVGAYEQYF.